Sequencing of this TCR beta chain was carried out in a study of blood T cells in healthy people across ages (dated by TCRdb to 2015 to 2017). Notes on the research overall: In model experiments, roughly one uniquely barcoded TCR beta cDNA molecule per two T cells was captured by template switching. To avoid experimental bias, donors of different ages were randomly spread across the sequencing lanes. Two additional independent replicas of 1 million unique cDNA reads from the same blood draw were analyzed for two donors (one aged 18 to 29 and one aged 80 or older). To track age-related changes in TCR beta repertoire diversity, the study relied on deep sequencing normalized with unique cDNA molecular identifiers. The donors were divided into four age groups: young (average around 16 years), middle-aged (about 40), aged (about 60) and long-lived (about 90). Summary of the overall study and its limitations: The percentage of naive T cells measured by flow cytometry correlated strongly with observed TCR beta diversity. The long-lived group showed more naive CD4+ T cells, fewer expanded clones and increased TCR diversity than the aged group, suggesting age selection. Estimates of total diversity from one million sequenced T cells were regarded as lower bounds and underestimates. As age increased, observed TCR beta diversity per million T cells dropped in a roughly linear way, and a significant reduction was already evident by age roughly 40. The CMV infection status of donors was not known, potentially confounding age-related changes in expanded clonotypes. Since profiling was done on bulk unsorted PBMCs, naive and antigen-experienced compartments could not be conclusively compared.

Systemically healthy Caucasian individuals from Russia, roughly 40 in total and aged roughly 6 to 100 years, were included as donors. Around 9.7 milliliters of peripheral blood were collected from each donor into EDTA-treated Vacutainer tubes. Ficoll-Paque density-gradient centrifugation was used to isolate PBMCs, with at least 7 million obtained per sample. Total RNA was extracted from PBMCs with Trizol reagent, with at least 6 micrograms obtained per sample. For every donor, flow cytometry on a PBMC aliquot measured the percentage of naive CD45RAhigh/CD27high T cells. For this clonotype: The antigen this receptor binds is unknown. Base qualities are missing; no much larger clone stands one base away.

Library preparation used 5' RACE. The listed sequencing device is Illumina HiSeq 2500. A second PCR of roughly 7 to 11 cycles was performed with a sample-barcoded 5' primer and a J-beta primer mix. Each TCR beta cDNA molecule received a unique molecular identifier from a template-switch 5' adaptor carrying 12 random nucleotides. At least 2.5 million CDR3-containing paired-end reads were obtained from each sample. The Mint cDNA synthesis kit, primed by a TRBC-specific oligonucleotide, was used to synthesize first-strand cDNA from all RNA. Following uracil-DNA glycosylase treatment, all cDNA underwent a first 18-cycle PCR with the universal primers M1SS and BC2_uni_R. Turning to the authors' computational methods: Each sample was normalized by randomly selecting 1 million high-quality reads, each carrying a distinct molecular identifier. Reads with shared molecular identifiers were discarded instead of being binned into consensus sequences. MiTCR, set to a Q25 quality threshold and the strictest error-elimination algorithm, was used for CDR3 identification, clonotype clustering and error correction. A nonparametric unseen species model using Euler transformation provided a lower-bound estimate of total TCR beta diversity. TCRdb passed the public sequencing reads through fastp at Q25 and MiXCR, retaining productive beta sequences. Identical CDR3 proteins give one entry, which carries the most common genes and DNA. What appears here as the V and J calls and clone size reflects TCRdb's work, not the paper's. For this sample there are under 800,000 distinct CDR3 sequences; 40% to 45% appear just once. The ten largest clones represent roughly 19% of the sample.

The material sequenced was blood. The source of this sequence is a woman between 55 and 75 years old in good health.

For the CDR3, the sequence is CASSSYRGEETQYF. The bases read TGTGCCAGCAGTTCTTACAGGGGGGAAGAGACCCAGTACTTC. The V gene is TRBV12-3 or TRBV12-4 and the J gene is TRBJ2-5; TRBD1 lines up with 8 middle nucleotides. Trimming removed 4 bases from V and 3 bases from J; the gene matches leave 4 bases unexplained. From the cysteine through the phenylalanine, the CDR3 covers 14 amino acids. The kept DNA is CDR3 alone, 42 bases in frame from the first base.